Included here is one T cell receptor beta chain sequence, with context. Antigen specificity is unknown. Germline V gene sequence: CDR1 MDHEN, CDR2 SYDVKM. The CDR3 totals 15 residues. V was shortened by 5 bases and J by 3 bases, with 16 bases between the two germline ends. The data were obtained in a study of early T cells in non-severe SARS-CoV-2 infection. At the level of the study: Chains stayed unpaired after sequencing of bulk RNA from unsorted whole blood.

Overall study findings and caveats: In VDJdb matching, anti-spike CD8 responses were favored while private and CD4 specificities went missing.

Unique molecular identifier tags were affixed to discrete cDNA molecules. TCRdb itself ran the 5' RACE reads through MiXCR, one entry per CDR3 protein. The sample lists about 86,000 distinct CDR3 sequences, around 14% occurring once. The rearrangement uses TRBV28 and TRBJ1-2, with D unclear. What was sequenced was whole blood. The clonotype originates from an adult who was a healthcare worker with PCR-confirmed SARS-CoV-2 infection or an uninfected control (not recorded which). The CDR3 protein is CASSQGGNGHYGYTF. DNA for the CDR3: TGTGCCAGCAGTCAAGGAGGGAACGGGCACTATGGCTACACCTTC.